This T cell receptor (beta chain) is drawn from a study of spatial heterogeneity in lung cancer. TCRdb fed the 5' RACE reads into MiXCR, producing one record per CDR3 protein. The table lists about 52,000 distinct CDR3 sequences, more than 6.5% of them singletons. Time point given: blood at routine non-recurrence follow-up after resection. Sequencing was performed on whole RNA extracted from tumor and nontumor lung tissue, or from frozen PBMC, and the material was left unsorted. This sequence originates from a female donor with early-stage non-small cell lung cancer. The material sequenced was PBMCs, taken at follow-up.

CDR3 in amino acids: CASSEARPVRLSPLHF. Written as DNA, the CDR3 is TGTGCCAGCAGTGAAGCGCGGCCGGTGAGGCTTTCACCCCTCCACTTT. The J gene is TRBJ1-6, the V gene TRBV2, with D uncertain. Per the germline V gene, CDR1 is SNHLY and CDR2 is FYNNEI. The CDR3 consists of 16 residues. The ends were cut back, 0 bases at V and 9 bases at J, with 15 bases in the middle.